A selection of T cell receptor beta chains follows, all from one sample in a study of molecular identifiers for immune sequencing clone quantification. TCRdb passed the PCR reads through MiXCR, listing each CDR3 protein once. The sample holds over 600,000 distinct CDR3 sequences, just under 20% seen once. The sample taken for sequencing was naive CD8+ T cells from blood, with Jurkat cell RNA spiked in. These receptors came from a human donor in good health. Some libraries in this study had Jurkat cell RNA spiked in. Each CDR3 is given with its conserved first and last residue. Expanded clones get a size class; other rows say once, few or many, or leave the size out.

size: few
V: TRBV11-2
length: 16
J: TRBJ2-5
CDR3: CASSLGGGRSRETQYF

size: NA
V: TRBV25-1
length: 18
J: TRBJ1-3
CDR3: CASSLGTIDRGYGNTIYF

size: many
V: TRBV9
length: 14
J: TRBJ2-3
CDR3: CASSDGGGTDTQYF

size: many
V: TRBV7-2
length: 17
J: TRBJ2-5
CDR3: CASSPGQGPRYQETQYF

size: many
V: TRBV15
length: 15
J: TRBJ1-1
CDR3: CATSRPREGGTEAFF

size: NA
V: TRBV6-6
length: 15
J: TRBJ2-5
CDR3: CASSYSRGGYETQYF

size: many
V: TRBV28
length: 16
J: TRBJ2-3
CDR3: CASSRDGTGVTDTQYF

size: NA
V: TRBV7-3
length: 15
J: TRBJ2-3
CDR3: CASSLMESGTDTQYF

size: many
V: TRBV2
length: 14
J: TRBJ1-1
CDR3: CASSEGEKNTEAFF

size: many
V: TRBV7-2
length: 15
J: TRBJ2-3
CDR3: CASSSLAGITDTQYF

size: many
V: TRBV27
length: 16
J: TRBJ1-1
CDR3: CASSRGYGQKNTEAFF

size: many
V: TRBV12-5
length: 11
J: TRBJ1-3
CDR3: CASGDGNTIYF

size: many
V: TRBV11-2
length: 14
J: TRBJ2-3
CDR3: CASSTSGGTDTQYF

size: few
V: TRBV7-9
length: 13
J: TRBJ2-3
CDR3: CASSDPRTDTQYF

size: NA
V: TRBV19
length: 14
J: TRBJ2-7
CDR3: CASSIGQASYEQHF

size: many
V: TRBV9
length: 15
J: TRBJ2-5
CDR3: CASSVGSGIQETQYF

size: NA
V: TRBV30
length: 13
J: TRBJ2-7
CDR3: CAWSVGNYYEQYF

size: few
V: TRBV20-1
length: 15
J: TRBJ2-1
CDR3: CSARELTSGSNEQFF

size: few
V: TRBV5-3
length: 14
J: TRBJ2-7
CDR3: CASSLYTGLGEQYF

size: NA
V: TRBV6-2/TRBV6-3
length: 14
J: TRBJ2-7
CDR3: CASSYQGGPYEQYF

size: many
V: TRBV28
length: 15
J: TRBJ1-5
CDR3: CASMLDGGSNQPQHF

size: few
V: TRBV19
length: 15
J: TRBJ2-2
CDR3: CASSISGVNTGELFF

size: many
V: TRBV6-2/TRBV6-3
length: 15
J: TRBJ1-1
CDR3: CASSPGTDMNTEAFF

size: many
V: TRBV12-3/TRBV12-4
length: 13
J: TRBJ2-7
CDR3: CASSLAVPVEQYF

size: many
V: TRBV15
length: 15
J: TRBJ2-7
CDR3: CATSSRDSINYEQYF

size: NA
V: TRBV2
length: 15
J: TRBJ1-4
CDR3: CASSAGGGADEKLFF

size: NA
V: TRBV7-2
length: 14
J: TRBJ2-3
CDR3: CASSLGPGMDTQYF

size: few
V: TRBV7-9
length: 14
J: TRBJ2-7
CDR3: CASSSGRDSNEQYF

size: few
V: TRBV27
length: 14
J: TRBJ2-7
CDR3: CASSLLVSPYEQYF

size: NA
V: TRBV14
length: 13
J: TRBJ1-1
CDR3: CASSQGGVWIAFF

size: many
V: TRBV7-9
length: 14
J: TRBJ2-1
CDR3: CASSLGGGDNEQFF

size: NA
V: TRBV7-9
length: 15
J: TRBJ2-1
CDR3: CASSSRDRGFNEQFF

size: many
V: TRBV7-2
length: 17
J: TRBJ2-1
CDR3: CASSSHPTSGINNEQFF

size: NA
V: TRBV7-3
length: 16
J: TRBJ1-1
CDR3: CASSLNPELGITEAFF

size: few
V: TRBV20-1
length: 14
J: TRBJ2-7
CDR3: CSANPSGSYYEQYF

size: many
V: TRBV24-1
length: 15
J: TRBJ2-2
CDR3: CATSDPSGNTGELFF

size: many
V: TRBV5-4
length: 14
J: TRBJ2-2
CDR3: CASSFPSNTGELFF

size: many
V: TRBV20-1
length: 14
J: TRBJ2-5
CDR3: CSARVTGGPETQYF

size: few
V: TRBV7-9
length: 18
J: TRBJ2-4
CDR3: CASSLVVSGELAKNIQYF

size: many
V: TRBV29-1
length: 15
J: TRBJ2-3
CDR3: CSVRSPGQVLDTQYF

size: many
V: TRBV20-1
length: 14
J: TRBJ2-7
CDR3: CSAAGRDGSYEQYF

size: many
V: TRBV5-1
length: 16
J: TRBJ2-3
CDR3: CASHEGIAGGPDTQYF

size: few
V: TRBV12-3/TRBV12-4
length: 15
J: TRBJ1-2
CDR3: CASSLTGQGRNGYTF

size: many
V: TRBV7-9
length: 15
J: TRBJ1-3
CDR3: CASRPPVGAGNTIYF

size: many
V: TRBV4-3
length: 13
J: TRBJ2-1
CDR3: CASSQDKLGEQFF

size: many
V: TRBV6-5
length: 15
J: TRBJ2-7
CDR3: CASSYAPGQSYEQYF

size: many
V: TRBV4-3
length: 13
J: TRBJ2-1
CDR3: CASSQDRNNEQFF

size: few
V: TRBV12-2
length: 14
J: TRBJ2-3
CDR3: CASRPRKWTTEQYF

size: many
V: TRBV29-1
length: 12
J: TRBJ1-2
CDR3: CSVDGQNYGYTF

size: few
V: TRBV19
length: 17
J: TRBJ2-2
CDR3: CASSTPFPGAGTGELFF

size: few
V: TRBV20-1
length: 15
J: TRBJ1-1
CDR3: CSARTFPNMNTEAFF

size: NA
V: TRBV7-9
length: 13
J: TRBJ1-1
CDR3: CASREIANTEAFF

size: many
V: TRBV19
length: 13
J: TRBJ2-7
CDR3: CASSIRTDYEQYF

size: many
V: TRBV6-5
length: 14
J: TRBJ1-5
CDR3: CASSYSNSNQPQHF

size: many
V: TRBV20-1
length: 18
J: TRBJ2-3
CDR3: CSARDHGTSGSGTDTQYF

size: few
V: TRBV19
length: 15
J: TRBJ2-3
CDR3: CASSHRDYLPDTQYF

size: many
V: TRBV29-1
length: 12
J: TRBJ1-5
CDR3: CSVADSNQPQHF

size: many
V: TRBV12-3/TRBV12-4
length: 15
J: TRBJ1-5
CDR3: CASSSQSGVGQPQHF